This T cell receptor (beta chain) was captured by sequencing in a study of blood T cell repertoires in COVID-19. The method was immunoSEQ multiplex PCR; TCRdb's version includes in-frame clones alone and lacks a portion of them. The sample contains about 140,000 clones, almost 80% of which appear only once. This CDR3 region has 15 residues. Germline V gene lookup returns CDR1 MGHDK and CDR2 SYGVNS. V lost 2 bases to trimming and J lost 1 base, with 11 bases between them. The genes are TRBV25-1 and TRBJ1-2; D not certain. The material sequenced was PBMCs or T cells enriched from blood (not recorded which). This clonotype originated in a woman aged 50 to 65 who had recovered from COVID-19. In DNA form, the CDR3 reads TGTGCCAGCAGTGAACGGTCGGGGAATAACTATGGCTACACCTTC. This encodes CASSERSGNNYGYTF.